This T cell receptor beta chain was retrieved from a study of blood T cell repertoires in COVID-19. Study at large: The cDNA or gDNA used as material had been derived from T cells, B-cell-depleted T cells, or PBMCs.

V lost 0 bases and J 5 bases, leaving 9 bases between the germline ends. Per germline, CDR1 SGHNT and CDR2 YYREEE (reference sequence). The CDR3 covers 14 residues. Methods used by the authors: Estimated nucleated cell counts came from reference gene primer amplification. Sequenced by immunoSEQ multiplex PCR; TCRdb stores in-frame clones only, minus some. The V and J calls and the clone size are those of that table, but D and trimming were determined from the DNA. The profile covers approximately 200,000 clones, with around three quarters appearing a single time and 15% to 20% taken by the ten largest.

The TCR originated in a man in his fifties or sixties with active or convalescent COVID-19. The sample was peripheral blood. The chain uses TRBV5-4 and TRBJ1-3, with D uncertain. CDR3 in amino acids: CASSLVPGRNTIYF. CDR3 in DNA: TGTGCCAGCAGCTTGGTTCCCGGGAGAAACACCATATATTTT.